The T cell receptor beta chain described here comes from a study of cytomegalovirus exposure and HLA in healthy donors. V trimming: 4 bases; J trimming: 3 bases; junction bases outside the gene matches: 10. This CDR3 contains 16 residues. Germline CDR1 SGHNT, CDR2 YYREEE (reference sequence). PCR was performed using 60 Vbeta and 13 Jbeta primers. Authors' analysis steps: An analysis that came later counted 80 million or so unique TCR beta chains, approximately 10 million shared. The assay was immunoSEQ multiplex PCR, and TCRdb's table has in-frame clones only and misses some. V, J and clone size are taken as reported in that table, and D and trimming were inferred from the DNA itself. Its clone listing holds about 200,000 clones.

What was sequenced was PBMCs. This sequence originates from a girl aged 2 to 10 in good health and CMV-seropositive. This chain joins TRBV5-4 and TRBJ2-7; 10 nucleotides agree with TRBD2. CDR3 nucleotides: TGTGCCAGCAGCCGCCCTACTAGCGGGATGAACTACGAGCAGTACTTC. Protein product: CASSRPTSGMNYEQYF.